This T cell receptor beta chain stems from a study of control samples from healthy donors and cancer patients. V was pared by 1 base and J by 5 bases, with 8 bases of the junction left unmatched. CDR3 size: 17 residues. Per germline, CDR1 SGHTA and CDR2 FQGNSA. Assay used: immunoSEQ multiplex PCR; TCRdb lists only in-frame clones, some missing. The table has approximately 50,000 clones, roughly 87% seen once. The clonotype originates from a man in his 60s with head and neck cancer. The chain joins TRBV7-2 to TRBJ2-5, with 12 positions matching TRBD2. The sample consisted of PBMCs. CDR3 region: CASSLVPSGRAGETQYF. The CDR3 DNA follows: TGTGCCAGCAGCTTAGTTCCTAGCGGGAGGGCGGGGGAGACCCAGTACTTC.